This entry is about one TCR beta chain. Per the study methods: Estimated nucleated cell counts came from reference gene primer amplification. TCRdb keeps only in-frame clones here, not all; method: immunoSEQ multiplex PCR. Clone size and V and J calls were adopted from that table, with D and trimming inferred from the DNA. The sample has around 89,000 clones, nearly 90% seen once. The length of the CDR3 is 15 residues. Trimming cost V 2 bases and J 8 bases, with 15 bases left between them. Germline V CDR1 and CDR2: LNHDA, SQIVND (reference sequence). These data originate in a study of blood T cell repertoires in COVID-19. The wider study: The study drew acute and convalescent COVID-19 samples from the United States, Italy and Spain. T cells, B-cell-depleted T cells, or PBMCs supplied cDNA or gDNA.

The sample consisted of peripheral blood. J is TRBJ1-4 and V is TRBV19; D not certain. The receptor was derived from a man over 45 with acute or convalescent COVID-19. DNA of the CDR3: TGTGCCAGTAGTATATTATCCGGGGTCAACGAAAAACTGTTTTTT. It codes for CASSILSGVNEKLFF.